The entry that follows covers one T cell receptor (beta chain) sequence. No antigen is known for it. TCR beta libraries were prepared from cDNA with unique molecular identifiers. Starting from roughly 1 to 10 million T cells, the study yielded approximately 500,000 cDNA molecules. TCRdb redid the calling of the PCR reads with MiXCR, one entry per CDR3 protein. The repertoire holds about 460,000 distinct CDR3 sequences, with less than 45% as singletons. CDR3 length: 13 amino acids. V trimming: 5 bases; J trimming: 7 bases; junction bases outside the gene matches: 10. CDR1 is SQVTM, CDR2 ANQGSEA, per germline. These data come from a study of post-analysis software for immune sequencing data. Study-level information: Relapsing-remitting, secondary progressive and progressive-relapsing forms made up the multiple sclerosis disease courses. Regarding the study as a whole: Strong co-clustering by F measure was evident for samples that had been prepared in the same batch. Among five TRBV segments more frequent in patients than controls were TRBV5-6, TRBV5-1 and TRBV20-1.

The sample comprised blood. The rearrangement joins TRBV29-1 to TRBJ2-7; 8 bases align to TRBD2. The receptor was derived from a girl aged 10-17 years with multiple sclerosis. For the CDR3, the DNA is TGCAGCGTTAGCGGGAGCGTCCACAATGAGCAGTACTTC. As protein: CSVSGSVHNEQYF.